The 29 T cell receptor beta chains listed next were all sequenced from one sample in a study of Graves' ophthalmopathy and Graves' hyperthyroidism. TCR beta CDR3 amplification used RNA transcripts. HTBI primers were used in a first-round RT-PCR, which preceded a second-round multiplex PCR. TCRdb fed the multiplex PCR reads into MiXCR, producing one record per CDR3 protein. Of 30,000 to 50,000 distinct CDR3 sequences listed, roughly 50% are singletons. The sequenced sample consisted of peripheral blood. These receptors all stem from an adult woman with stable Graves' hyperthyroidism.

This clonotype was counted at least ten times. The chain couples TRBV6-1 to TRBJ1-1; D gene ambiguous. Trimming pared 2 bases from V and 1 base from J, leaving 8 bases between. CDR1 and CDR2 from the germline V gene are MNHNS and SASEGT. This CDR3 comprises 14 residues. Here the CDR3 reads CASSENRWNTEAFF. CDR3 coding DNA: TGTGCCAGCAGTGAAAACCGATGGAACACTGAAGCTTTCTTT.

This clonotype was seen at least ten times. The chain couples TRBV13 to TRBJ2-7; D perhaps matches TRBD2 (5 bases). From germline, CDR1 is PRHDT and CDR2 FYEKMQ (reference sequence). The CDR3 has 13 amino acids. V was shortened by 4 bases and J by 6 bases, with 13 bases between the two germline ends. The CDR3 DNA sequence: TGTGCCAGCAGCTCCGAACTAGGCGGCGAGCAGTACTTC. Protein sequence: CASSSELGGEQYF.

The V and J genes are TRBV5-1 and TRBJ1-6; 9 nucleotides line up with TRBD1. J lost 7 bases, V lost 4 bases, and 3 bases had no gene match. Germline V gene data show CDR1 as SGHRS and CDR2 as YFSETQ. The CDR3 length is 14 residues. The CDR3: CASSPDRGNSPLHF. The CDR3 DNA follows: TGCGCCAGCAGCCCGGACAGGGGAAATTCACCCCTCCACTTT.

The V gene is TRBV20-1, the J gene TRBJ1-5; 8 nucleotides match TRBD1. J gave up 7 bases and V 5 bases, and 4 bases lay outside the gene matches. Germline-derived CDR1 and CDR2 are DFQATT and SNEGSKA (reference sequence). The CDR3 length is 12 residues. The CDR3 is CSALRTGQPQHF. The CDR3 bases are TGCAGTGCTTTACGGACAGGGCAGCCCCAGCATTTT.

The chain carries TRBV7-6 and TRBJ2-7; 10 bases map to TRBD1. There are 15 residues in the CDR3. Germline-derived CDR1 and CDR2 are SGHVS and FNYEAQ. J was trimmed by 6 bases and V by 5 bases; bases with no gene match: 10. The CDR3 loop is CASSPPGTGVGEQYF. In DNA, the CDR3 is TGTGCCAGCAGCCCCCCCGGGACAGGGGTAGGCGAGCAGTACTTC.

The rearrangement links TRBV7-2 to TRBJ1-1, with D possibly matching TRBD1 (6 bases). This CDR3 spans 15 amino acids. Trimming cost V 5 bases and J 0 bases, with 13 bases left between them. Germline lookup yields CDR1 SGHTA and CDR2 FQGNSA. The CDR3 region is CASSRGGMMNTEAFF. CDR3 coding DNA: TGTGCCAGCAGCAGGGGGGGGATGATGAACACTGAAGCTTTCTTT.

This clonotype was counted at least ten times. The gene calls are TRBV7-9 and TRBJ2-5, with D perhaps matching TRBD1 (6 bases). Deletions cut 6 bases from V and 0 bases from J, with 14 bases between. From germline, CDR1 is SEHNR and CDR2 FQNEAQ (reference sequence). The CDR3 extends over 15 amino acids. For the CDR3, the DNA is TGTGCCAGCAGGGTCGGGACAAAGTACCAAGAGACCCAGTACTTC. Translated, it gives CASRVGTKYQETQYF. The full variable domain, rest sourced from reference TRBV7-9 and TRBJ2-5, is DTGVSQNPRHKITKRGQNVTFRCDPISEHNRLYWYRQTLGQGPEFLTYFQNEAQLEKSRLLSDRFSAERPKGSFSTLEIQRTEQGDSAMYLCASRVGTKYQETQYFGPGTRLLVL.

V usage is TRBV7-8 and J usage is TRBJ2-2; 10 bases agree with TRBD2. Trimming cost V 1 base and J 6 bases; bases outside gene matches: 5. CDR3 length: 16 amino acids. Germline V gene data show CDR1 as SGHVS and CDR2 as FQNEAQ. The chain's CDR3 is CASSLGRSGRAGELFF. The CDR3 region has the DNA TGTGCCAGCAGCTTAGGGAGAAGCGGGAGGGCCGGGGAGCTGTTTTTT.

This clonotype was picked up many times. The CDR3 DNA reads TGTGCCAGCAGCGAGAGGGGGCAGAGAGAAAAACTGTTTTTT. Its protein product is CASSERGQREKLFF. The chain has TRBV11-2 and TRBJ1-4; 7 bases align to TRBD1. The germline gives CDR1 SGHAT, CDR2 FQNNGV. With V trimmed by 5 bases and J by 8 bases, 8 bases remained unmatched. The CDR3 totals 14 residues.

This clonotype appeared a single time. J is TRBJ1-5 and V is TRBV7-8, with 12 bases aligning to TRBD1. CDR3 length: 15 amino acids. Looked up from germline, CDR1 is SGHVS and CDR2 is FQNEAQ. The J segment lost 7 bases and the V segment lost 6 bases, leaving 7 bases of the junction unmatched. The CDR3 loop reads CASSGTGGRGQPQHF. The DNA for the CDR3 is TGTGCCAGCAGTGGGACAGGGGGCAGGGGACAGCCCCAGCATTTT. The full variable domain, its missing parts supplied by reference TRBV7-8 and TRBJ1-5, is GAGVSQSPRYKVAKRGQDVALRCDPISGHVSLFWYQQALGQGPEFLTYFQNEAQLDKSGLPSDRFFAERPEGSVSTLKIQRTQQEDSAVYLCASSGTGGRGQPQHFGDGTRLSIL.

The chain links TRBV20-1 to TRBJ2-6; D is undetermined. Trimming left V 6 bases short and J 0 bases short, with 9 bases between. Germline V gene sequence: CDR1 DFQATT, CDR2 SNEGSKA (reference sequence). This CDR3 region has 14 residues. CDR3 region: CSAPSTSGANVLTF. CDR3 coding DNA: TGCAGTGCCCCCTCAACCTCTGGGGCCAACGTCCTGACTTTC.

A remark on this clonotype: Because the CDR3's place on the DNA is in doubt, the DNA is left out and the CDR3 is given as listed by TCRdb. The chain employs TRBV7-9 and TRBJ2-5; the table's TRBD1 call for D was not verified on the DNA. The germline V gene has CDR1 SEHNR and CDR2 FQNEAQ (reference sequence). The CDR3 is 23 residues long, counting both termini. The CDR3 loop reads CASSSEGGNTIYFGEGPQETQYF.

Many counts were recorded for this clonotype. This chain links TRBV9 with TRBJ2-7; 12 bases are shared with TRBD2. Trimming removed 0 bases from V and 6 bases from J; junction bases left unmatched: 1. This CDR3 contains 14 residues. Germline CDR1 reads SGDLS; CDR2 reads YYNGEE. This CDR3 is CASSVELAGGEQYF. CDR3 in DNA: TGTGCCAGCAGCGTAGAACTAGCGGGAGGCGAGCAGTACTTC.

This clonotype was seen a handful of times. J is TRBJ1-3 and V is TRBV7-2; the D is unclear. V lost 5 bases, J lost 1 base, and 9 bases lay in between. CDR3 length equals 14 residues. Germline CDR1 is SGHTA and CDR2 is FQGNSA. The CDR3 protein is CASSEAKSGNTIYF. In DNA, the CDR3 is TGTGCCAGCAGCGAGGCCAAATCTGGAAACACCATATATTTT.

This chain uses TRBV7-6 with TRBJ2-5; 7 bases map to TRBD2. CDR1 and CDR2 from the germline V gene are SGHVS and FNYEAQ. This CDR3 comprises 16 residues. The V and J ends lost 1 base and 0 bases, in that order; junction bases with no gene match: 5. CDR3 sequence reads: CASSLESGRYQETQYF. The CDR3 DNA is TGTGCCAGCAGCTTAGAATCCGGGAGGTACCAAGAGACCCAGTACTTC.

This clonotype was seen at least ten times. The chain employs TRBV29-1 and TRBJ1-5, with 9 bases matching TRBD1. The CDR3 totals 13 residues. The ends lost 4 bases at V and 7 bases at J; junction bases unmatched: 5. Germline CDR1 and CDR2: SQVTM and ANQGSEA. CDR3 bases: TGCAGCGTTGCCCAGGGGACAGGGCAGCCCCAGCATTTT. Translation gives CSVAQGTGQPQHF.

Written as DNA, the CDR3 is TGTGCCAGCGAGGGGGGGGGGCAAGCTGAAGCTTTCTTT. Protein: CASEGGGQAEAFF. The chain is built from TRBV2 and TRBJ1-1; D might be TRBD1 (6 bases). CDR1 and CDR2 (germline): SNHLY, FYNNEI. There are 13 residues in the CDR3. V gave up 8 bases and J gave up 6 bases, with 16 bases separating them.

This clonotype was observed once. The chain recombines TRBV14 with TRBJ2-1, with D perhaps TRBD2 (5 bases). Trimming shortened V by 1 base and J by 0 bases, and 10 bases separated the two germline ends. Per the germline V gene, CDR1 is SGHDN and CDR2 is FVKESK. The CDR3 is 16 amino acids. The CDR3 DNA reads as TGTGCCAGCAGCCAAGTCGGAGGTAGCTCCTACAATGAGCAGTTCTTC. Residues: CASSQVGGSSYNEQFF.

The chain joins TRBV7-8 to TRBJ1-6; the match to TRBD1 covers 7 bases. Germline V gene data show CDR1 as SGHVS and CDR2 as FQNEAQ. The CDR3 covers 14 residues. V lost 2 bases, J lost 6 bases, and 1 base stayed unmatched. CDR3 nucleotide sequence: TGTGCCAGCAGCTTACGGGACAGTAATTCACCCCTCCACTTT. This codes for CASSLRDSNSPLHF.

The sample holds many counts of this clonotype. The V gene is TRBV4-1, the J gene TRBJ1-4, with D perhaps matching TRBD1 (6 bases). Germline V gene sequence: CDR1 MGHRA, CDR2 YSYEKL. V shed 3 bases and J shed 1 base, with 15 bases lying between them. The CDR3 sequence is 17 residues long. This CDR3 is CASSQPGGGETNEKLFF. CDR3 bases: TGCGCCAGCAGCCAGCCCGGGGGGGGCGAAACTAATGAAAAACTGTTTTTT.

The chain employs TRBV5-1 and TRBJ1-1; 7 bases align to TRBD1. Germline V gene sequence: CDR1 SGHRS, CDR2 YFSETQ. The V segment lost 4 bases and the J segment 0 bases; nucleotides outside the gene matches: 18. The CDR3 is 19 residues long. The CDR3 loop reads CASSGIGTSGGQLNTEAFF. In DNA form, the CDR3 reads TGCGCCAGCAGCGGAATCGGGACTAGCGGGGGACAGCTGAACACTGAAGCTTTCTTT. Filled out from reference TRBV5-1 and TRBJ1-1, the complete variable domain reads KAGVTQTPRYLIKTRGQQVTLSCSPISGHRSVSWYQQTPGQGLQFLFEYFSETQRNKGNFPGRFSGRQFSNSRSEMNVSTLELGDSALYLCASSGIGTSGGQLNTEAFFGQGTRLTVV.

This sequence joins TRBV7-8 and TRBJ2-5, with D uncertain. From germline, CDR1 is SGHVS and CDR2 FQNEAQ. V gave up 1 base and J gave up 5 bases, with 8 bases separating them. The CDR3 totals 13 residues. The CDR3 DNA is TGTGCCAGCAGCTTAGTGGGCGAGGAGACCCAGTACTTC. This sequence encodes CASSLVGEETQYF.

The CDR3 region is CSATTSGVRNEQFF. CDR3 DNA sequence: TGCAGTGCTACGACTAGCGGGGTCCGCAATGAGCAGTTCTTC. The rearrangement uses TRBV20-1 and TRBJ2-1; TRBD2 agrees at 11 bases. The germline V gene has CDR1 DFQATT and CDR2 SNEGSKA (reference sequence). This CDR3 has 14 amino acids. Trimming took 4 bases from V and 6 from J; bases not matched to a gene: 5.

This clonotype was counted many times. V and J are TRBV4-2 and TRBJ1-5, with TRBD1 matching over 9 bases. CDR1 is LGHNA, CDR2 YNFKEQ, per germline. The V and J ends lost 2 bases and 0 bases, in that order; junction bases with no gene match: 11. The CDR3 length is 19 residues. The DNA of the CDR3 is TGTGCCAGCAGCCAATTAAGGGGACAGGGAGATTATAGCAATCAGCCCCAGCATTTT. Translated, it gives CASSQLRGQGDYSNQPQHF.

This clonotype was recorded at least ten times. The rearrangement joins TRBV4-1 to TRBJ2-7, with 9 bases identical to TRBD2. Germline V gene data show CDR1 as MGHRA and CDR2 as YSYEKL. This CDR3 spans 14 amino acids. The trim removed 4 bases at V and 4 bases at J, leaving 5 bases unmatched. The CDR3 nucleotides read TGCGCCAGCAGCCGGGGACTAGCAAATTACGAGCAGTACTTC. It yields the protein CASSRGLANYEQYF.

This clonotype showed up just once. V usage is TRBV29-1 and J usage is TRBJ2-5; 9 bases map to TRBD1. The V gene end was trimmed by 7 bases and the J gene end by 4 bases; junction bases not matched to a gene: 7. Germline V gene sequence: CDR1 SQVTM, CDR2 ANQGSEA. CDR3 length: 13 residues. CDR3 residues: CSADRGWGETQYF. In nucleotides, the CDR3 is TGCAGCGCTGACAGGGGGTGGGGAGAGACCCAGTACTTC.

This clonotype was observed many times. The rearrangement links TRBV6-5 to TRBJ2-7; D uncertain. Trimming stripped 3 bases from V and 0 bases from J, with 12 bases between. There are 15 residues in the CDR3. Germline V gene sequence: CDR1 MNHEY, CDR2 SVGAGI. CDR3 sequence: CASSYSQAGSYEQYF. CDR3 coding DNA: TGTGCCAGCAGTTATTCCCAGGCCGGCTCCTACGAGCAGTACTTC.

V is TRBV2 and J is TRBJ2-2, with 8 bases that match TRBD1. The germline V gene has CDR1 SNHLY and CDR2 FYNNEI. The CDR3 totals 15 residues. The J segment lost 4 bases and the V segment lost 7 bases, leaving 8 bases of the junction unmatched. The CDR3 is CASKQGTGPTGELFF. The DNA for the CDR3 is TGTGCCAGCAAGCAAGGGACAGGACCCACCGGGGAGCTGTTTTTT.

The chain couples TRBV28 to TRBJ2-3; D perhaps matches TRBD1 (5 bases). The CDR3 has 14 residues. The ends were cut back, 8 bases at V and 4 bases at J, with 16 bases in the middle. From germline, CDR1 is MDHEN and CDR2 SYDVKM. This CDR3 is CASGHRKGPDTQYF. CDR3 DNA: TGTGCCAGCGGCCACAGGAAGGGGCCAGATACGCAGTATTTT.